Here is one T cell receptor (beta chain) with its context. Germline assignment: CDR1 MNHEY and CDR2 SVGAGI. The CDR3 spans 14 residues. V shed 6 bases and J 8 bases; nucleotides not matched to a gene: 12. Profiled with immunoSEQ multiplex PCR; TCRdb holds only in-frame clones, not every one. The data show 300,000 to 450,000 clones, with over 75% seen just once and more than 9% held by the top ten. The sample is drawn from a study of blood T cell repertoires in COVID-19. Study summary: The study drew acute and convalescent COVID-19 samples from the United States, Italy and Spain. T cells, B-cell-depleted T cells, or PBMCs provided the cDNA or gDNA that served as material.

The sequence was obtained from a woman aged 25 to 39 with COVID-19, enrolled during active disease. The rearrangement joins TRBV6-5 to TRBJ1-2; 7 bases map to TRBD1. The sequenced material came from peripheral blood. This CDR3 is CASSPQGRGKGYTF. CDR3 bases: TGTGCCAGCAGCCCCCAGGGCAGGGGGAAGGGCTACACCTTC.